These 6 T cell receptor beta chains were sequenced from one sample in a study of T cell responses to AZD1222 COVID-19 vaccine. The repertoire was sequenced with immunoSEQ multiplex PCR; TCRdb's copy has only in-frame clones and lacks some. The sample contains 150,000 to 200,000 clones, about 92% of which appear only once. Here the sequenced sample was peripheral blood, taken on day 0 of AZD1222 vaccination. The receptors were gathered from an adult in good health.

The rearrangement uses TRBV29-1 and TRBJ2-7; D is unresolved. Trimming removed 4 bases at V and 0 bases at J, with 10 bases between. The CDR3 is 13 amino acids. Germline CDR1 reads SQVTM; CDR2 reads ANQGSEA. Written as DNA, the CDR3 is TGCAGCGTTGGTGGGGAAAACTCCTACGAGCAGTACTTC. Protein sequence: CSVGGENSYEQYF.

The J gene is TRBJ2-1, the V gene TRBV24-1, with TRBD1 matching over 12 bases. After removal of 4 bases from V and 8 bases from J, the junction contained 5 bases not matched to a gene. This CDR3 has 15 residues. Germline CDR1 KGHDR, CDR2 SFDVKD. In DNA form, the CDR3 reads TGTGCCACCAGTGACTCCGGGACAGGGGGCCATGAGCAGTTCTTC. As protein: CATSDSGTGGHEQFF.

The chain employs TRBV12-3 or TRBV12-4 and TRBJ2-1; D not certain. This CDR3 is 12 amino acids long. V was trimmed by 3 bases and J by 7 bases, leaving 7 bases between them. DNA of the CDR3: TGTGCCAGCAGTTTCGTAGGGAATGAGCAGTTCTTC. Translation: CASSFVGNEQFF.

The chain couples TRBV4-1 to TRBJ1-5; D not resolved. Trimming cost V 0 bases and J 7 bases, with 7 bases left between them. This CDR3 spans 13 amino acids. Germline CDR1 is MGHRA and CDR2 is YSYEKL. The CDR3 DNA is TGCGCCAGCAGCCAAGATTCCGAACAGCCCCAGCATTTT. Protein sequence: CASSQDSEQPQHF.

The V and J genes are TRBV28 and TRBJ1-1, with a tentative D call TRBD1 (5 bases). Germline CDR1 MDHEN, CDR2 SYDVKM. The CDR3 covers 14 residues. V was trimmed by 6 bases and J by 3 bases, leaving 14 bases between them. CDR3 in amino acids: CASSSPGLHTEAFF. CDR3 nucleotide sequence: TGTGCCAGCAGCTCACCAGGGCTTCACACTGAAGCTTTCTTT.

The J gene is TRBJ2-7, the V gene TRBV5-4; possibly TRBD2 for D (6 bases). CDR1 and CDR2 from the germline V gene are SGHNT and YYREEE (reference sequence). The CDR3 runs to 15 residues. V was clipped by 1 base and J by 3 bases, with 14 bases between them. As DNA, the CDR3 is TGTGCCAGCAGCTTGAGGCCACAGACTAGCTACGAGCAGTACTTC. This translates into CASSLRPQTSYEQYF.